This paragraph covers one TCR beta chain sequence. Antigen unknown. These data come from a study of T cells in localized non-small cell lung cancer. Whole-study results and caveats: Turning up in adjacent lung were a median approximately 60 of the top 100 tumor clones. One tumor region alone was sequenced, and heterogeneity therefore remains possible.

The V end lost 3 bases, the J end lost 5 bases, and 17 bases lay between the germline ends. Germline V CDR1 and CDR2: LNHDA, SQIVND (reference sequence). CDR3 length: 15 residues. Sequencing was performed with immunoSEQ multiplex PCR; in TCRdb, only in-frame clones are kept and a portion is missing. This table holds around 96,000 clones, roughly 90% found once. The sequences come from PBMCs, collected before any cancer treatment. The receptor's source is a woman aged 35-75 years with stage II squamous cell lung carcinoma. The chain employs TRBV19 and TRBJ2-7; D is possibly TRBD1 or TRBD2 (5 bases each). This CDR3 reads CASSMNGAVVNEQYF. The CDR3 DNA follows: TGTGCCAGTAGTATGAACGGGGCGGTCGTGAACGAGCAGTACTTC.